These T cell receptor beta chains were read from a single sample in a study of T cell repertoires in cytomegalovirus infection. TCRdb ran MiXCR on the reads and lists one entry per CDR3 protein. The sample contains almost 550,000 distinct CDR3 sequences, approximately 15% of which appear only once. Sequencing was performed on CD8+ T cells from PBMCs. Source of these receptors: a human donor in good health (CMV status not recorded). Some clones in this sample may be carry-over from other donors' samples. Both conserved end residues are part of each CDR3.

j_call,v_call,cdr3_aa
TRBJ2-3,TRBV6-6,CASSYSISPRGSTDTQYF
TRBJ2-7,TRBV15,CATSRDSRTGASYEQYF
TRBJ2-4,TRBV7-9,CASSRQAGAAKNIQYF
TRBJ1-1,TRBV6-5,CASSYSTGYMNTEAFF
TRBJ2-1,TRBV7-6,CASGALYNEQFF
TRBJ2-7,TRBV6-5,CASIPRPGQGFDEQYF
TRBJ2-2,TRBV4-1,CASSPGDWGELFF
TRBJ2-6,TRBV7-9,CAAREATGANVLTF
TRBJ2-7,TRBV13,CASSSSGQVHEQYF
TRBJ2-2,TRBV5-3,CVSSQRQFTGVLFF
TRBJ1-5,TRBV28,CASTQWTGGTNQPQHF
TRBJ2-1,TRBV7-8,CASSHGAGAGNEQFF
TRBJ2-7,TRBV2,CASRGRGEQYF
TRBJ2-1,TRBV6-6,CASSYRSGEGYNEQFF
TRBJ1-6,TRBV19,CASSMGLRNGDSPLHF
TRBJ1-2,TRBV28,CASSSTTTGYYGYTF
TRBJ1-1,TRBV5-6,CASRSLEGMNTEAFF
TRBJ2-2,TRBV2,CASNPDRVFTGELFF
TRBJ1-4,TRBV14,CASSLFSSTNEKLFF
TRBJ2-1,TRBV27,CASSLSSASSYNEQFF
TRBJ2-3,TRBV5-5,CASTQGGGIRDTQYF
TRBJ2-3,TRBV19,CASSMGLAGGGTDTQYF
TRBJ1-1,TRBV6-1,CASRSEGTEAFF
TRBJ2-1,TRBV7-6,CASSLGGLAFGEQFF
TRBJ2-3,TRBV2,CASSANREGGTDTQYF
TRBJ2-1,TRBV10-1,CASSESIGSGSYNEQFF
TRBJ2-7,TRBV10-3,CAISLPGGNEQYF
TRBJ1-2,TRBV15,CATSTPLMIGRDGYTF
TRBJ2-5,TRBV7-6,CASSPPPTWETQYF
TRBJ2-7,TRBV7-2,CASSLFSGGDYEQYF
TRBJ2-1,TRBV10-3,CAISETGNNEQFF
TRBJ2-1,TRBV2,CATRGSRNEQFF
TRBJ1-5,TRBV4-1,CASSQDVRGLNQPQHF
TRBJ2-1,TRBV9,CASSVNTGTARDEQFF
TRBJ2-5,TRBV5-6,CASSLVDRGGRETQYF
TRBJ1-3,TRBV5-4,CASRQDRGVGNTIYF
TRBJ1-1,TRBV20-1,CSARLEGTEAFF
TRBJ1-1,TRBV7-9,CASSLAPLNTEAFF
TRBJ2-2,TRBV6-1,CASTLTGVPGELFF
TRBJ2-3,TRBV11-2,CASSSSLTTDTQYF
TRBJ1-1,TRBV7-9,CASSSPQGAGNTEAFF
TRBJ1-1,TRBV5-3,CASSLAIGMNTEAFF
TRBJ2-5,TRBV12-5,CASGLPVGAQQETQYF
TRBJ2-7,TRBV11-2,CASTGGGDNYEQYF
TRBJ2-2,TRBV5-1,CASRQNTGELFF
TRBJ2-7,TRBV7-9,CASSLVAGGSPSYEQYF
TRBJ2-3,TRBV12-3/TRBV12-4,CASRANLAGVVDTQYF
TRBJ1-2,TRBV5-4,CASSYGQDNYGYTF